This T cell receptor beta chain was obtained from a study of blood T cell repertoires in COVID-19. Study-level background: Collection of acute and convalescent COVID-19 samples took place in the United States, Italy and Spain. Sample material is recorded as cDNA or gDNA derived from T cells, B-cell-depleted T cells, or PBMCs.

Per the authors' pipeline: Amplification from reference gene primers served as the basis for estimated nucleated cell counts. TCRdb's table, derived via immunoSEQ multiplex PCR, lists solely in-frame clones and lacks some. V, J and clone size derive from that table, while D and trimming were established from the DNA sequence. Altogether about 150,000 clones are present, more than 80% being singletons, with the ten largest covering roughly 2.2%. V lost 5 bases to trimming and J lost 7 bases, with 11 bases between them. This CDR3 is 12 amino acids long. CDR1 is MNHEY and CDR2 is SVGAGI in the germline V gene.

The TCR comes from a man in his 70s with acute or convalescent COVID-19. Sequencing input: peripheral blood. The chain links TRBV6-5 to TRBJ1-1; D not certain. The CDR3 nucleotides read TGTGCCAGCAGTCGCGCGCTCGATGAAGCTTTCTTT. It is translated as CASSRALDEAFF.